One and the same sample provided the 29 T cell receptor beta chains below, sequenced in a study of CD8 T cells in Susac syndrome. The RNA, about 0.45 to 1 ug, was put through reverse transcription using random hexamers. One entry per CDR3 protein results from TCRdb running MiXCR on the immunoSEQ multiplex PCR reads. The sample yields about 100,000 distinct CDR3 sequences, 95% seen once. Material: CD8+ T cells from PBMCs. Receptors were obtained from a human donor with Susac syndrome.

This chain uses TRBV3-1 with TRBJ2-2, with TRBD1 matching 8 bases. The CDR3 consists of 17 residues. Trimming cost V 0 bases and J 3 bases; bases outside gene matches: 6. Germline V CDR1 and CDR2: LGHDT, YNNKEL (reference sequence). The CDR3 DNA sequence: TGTGCCAGCAGCCAAGATGGGGGACAGGAGTACACCGGGGAGCTGTTTTTT. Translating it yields CASSQDGGQEYTGELFF.

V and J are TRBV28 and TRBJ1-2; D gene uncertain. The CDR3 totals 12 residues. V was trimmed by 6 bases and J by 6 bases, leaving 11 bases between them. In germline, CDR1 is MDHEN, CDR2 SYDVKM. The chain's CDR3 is CASSRTLNGYTF. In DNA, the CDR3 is TGTGCCAGCAGCAGGACCTTAAATGGCTACACCTTC.

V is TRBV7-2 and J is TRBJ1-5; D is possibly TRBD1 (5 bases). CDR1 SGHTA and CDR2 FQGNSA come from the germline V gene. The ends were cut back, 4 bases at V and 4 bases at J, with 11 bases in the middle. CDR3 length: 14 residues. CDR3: CASSSQGGNQPQHF. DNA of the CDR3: TGTGCCAGCAGCTCCCAGGGAGGGAATCAGCCCCAGCATTTT.

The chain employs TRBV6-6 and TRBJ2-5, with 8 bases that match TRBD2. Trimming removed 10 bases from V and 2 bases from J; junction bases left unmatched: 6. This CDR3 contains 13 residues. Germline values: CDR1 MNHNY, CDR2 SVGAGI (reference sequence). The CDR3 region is CATLTSDQETQYF. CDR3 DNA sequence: TGTGCCACCCTGACTAGCGATCAAGAGACCCAGTACTTC.

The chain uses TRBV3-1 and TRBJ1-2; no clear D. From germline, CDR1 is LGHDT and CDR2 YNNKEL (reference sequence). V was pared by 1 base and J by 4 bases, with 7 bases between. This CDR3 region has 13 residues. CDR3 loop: CASSQAELYGYTF. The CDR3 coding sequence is TGTGCCAGCAGCCAAGCGGAGCTCTATGGCTACACCTTC. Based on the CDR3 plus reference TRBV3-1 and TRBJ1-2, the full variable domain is DTAVSQTPKYLVTQMGNDKSIKCEQNLGHDTMYWYKQDSKKFLKIMFSYNNKELIINETVPNRFSPKSPDKAHLNLHINSLELGDSAVYFCASSQAELYGYTFGSGTRLTVV.

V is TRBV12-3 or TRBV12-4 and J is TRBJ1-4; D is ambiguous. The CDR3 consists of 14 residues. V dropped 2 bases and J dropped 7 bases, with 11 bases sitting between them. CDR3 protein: CASSLKAAGEKLFF. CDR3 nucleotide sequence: TGTGCCAGCAGTTTAAAGGCCGCCGGTGAAAAACTGTTTTTT.

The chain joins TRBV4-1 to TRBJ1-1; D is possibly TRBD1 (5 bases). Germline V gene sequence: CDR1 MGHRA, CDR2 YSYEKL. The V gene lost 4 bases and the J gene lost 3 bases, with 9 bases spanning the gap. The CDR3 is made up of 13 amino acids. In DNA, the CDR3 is TGCGCCAGCAGCCTTCGGGACTACACTGAAGCTTTCTTT. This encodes CASSLRDYTEAFF.

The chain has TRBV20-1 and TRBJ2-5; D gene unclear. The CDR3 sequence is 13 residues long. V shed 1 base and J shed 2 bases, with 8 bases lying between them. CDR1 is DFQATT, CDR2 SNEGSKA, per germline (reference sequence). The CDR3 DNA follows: TGCAGTGCTAGAGTGCCAGCTCAAGAGACCCAGTACTTC. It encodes CSARVPAQETQYF.

This CDR3 reads CASSLEVRGSSYEQYF. Here the CDR3 DNA reads TGCGCCAGCAGCTTGGAGGTTAGGGGGAGCTCCTACGAGCAGTACTTC. V gene TRBV5-1 combines with J gene TRBJ2-7; TRBD1 is a possible D gene (6 bases). Deletions cut 0 bases from V and 0 bases from J, with 13 bases between. The CDR3 length is 16 residues. Germline CDR1 is SGHRS and CDR2 is YFSETQ.

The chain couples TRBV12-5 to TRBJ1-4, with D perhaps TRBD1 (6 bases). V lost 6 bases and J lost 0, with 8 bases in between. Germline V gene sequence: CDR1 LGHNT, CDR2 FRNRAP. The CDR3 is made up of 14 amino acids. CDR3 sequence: CASGQGPTNEKLFF. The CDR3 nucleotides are TGTGCTAGTGGACAGGGTCCAACTAATGAAAAACTGTTTTTT.

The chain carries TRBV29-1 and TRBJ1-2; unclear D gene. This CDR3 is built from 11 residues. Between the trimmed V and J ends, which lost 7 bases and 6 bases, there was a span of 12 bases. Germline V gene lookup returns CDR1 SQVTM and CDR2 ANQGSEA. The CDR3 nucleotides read TGCAGCGCGCCCTTTAGAGATGGCTACACCTTC. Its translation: CSAPFRDGYTF.

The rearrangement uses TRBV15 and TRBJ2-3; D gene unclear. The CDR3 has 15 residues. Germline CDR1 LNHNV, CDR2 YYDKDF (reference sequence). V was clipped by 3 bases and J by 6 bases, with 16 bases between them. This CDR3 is CATSSPTGPLDTQYF. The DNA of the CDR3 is TGTGCCACCAGCAGCCCCACCGGGCCGCTGGATACGCAGTATTTT.

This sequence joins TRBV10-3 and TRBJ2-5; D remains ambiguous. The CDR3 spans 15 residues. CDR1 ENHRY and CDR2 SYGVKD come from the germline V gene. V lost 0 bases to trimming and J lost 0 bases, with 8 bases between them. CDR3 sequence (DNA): TGTGCCATCAGTGAGTCTACAGCCAACCAAGAGACCCAGTACTTC. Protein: CAISESTANQETQYF.

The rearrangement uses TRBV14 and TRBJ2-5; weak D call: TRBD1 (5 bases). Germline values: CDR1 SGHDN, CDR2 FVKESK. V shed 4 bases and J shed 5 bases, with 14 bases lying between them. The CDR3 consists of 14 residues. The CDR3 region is CASSRGTPGETQYF. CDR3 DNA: TGTGCCAGCAGCCGGGGCACCCCCGGGGAGACCCAGTACTTC.

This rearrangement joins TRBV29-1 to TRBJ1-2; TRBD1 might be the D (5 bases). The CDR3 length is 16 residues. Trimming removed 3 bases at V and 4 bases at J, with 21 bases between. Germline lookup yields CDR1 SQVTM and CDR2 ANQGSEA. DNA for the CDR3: TGCAGCGTTGAGACAACCTTTAGGGACTATCGCTATGGCTACACCTTC. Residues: CSVETTFRDYRYGYTF.

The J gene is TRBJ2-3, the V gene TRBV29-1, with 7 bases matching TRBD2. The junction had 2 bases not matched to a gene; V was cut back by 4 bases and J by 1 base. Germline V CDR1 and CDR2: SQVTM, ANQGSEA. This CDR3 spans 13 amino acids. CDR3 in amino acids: CSVAGGGTDTQYF. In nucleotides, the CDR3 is TGCAGCGTTGCGGGAGGAGGCACAGATACGCAGTATTTT.

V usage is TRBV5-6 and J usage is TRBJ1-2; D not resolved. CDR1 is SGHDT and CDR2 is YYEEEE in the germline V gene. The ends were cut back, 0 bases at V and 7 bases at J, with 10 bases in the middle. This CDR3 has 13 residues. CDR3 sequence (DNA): TGTGCCAGCAGCTTGGGACCGTCATCTGGCTACACCTTC. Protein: CASSLGPSSGYTF.

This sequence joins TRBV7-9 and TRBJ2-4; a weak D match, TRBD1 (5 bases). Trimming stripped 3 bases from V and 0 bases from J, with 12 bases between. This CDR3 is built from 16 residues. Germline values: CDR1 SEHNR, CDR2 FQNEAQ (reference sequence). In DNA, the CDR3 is TGTGCCAGCAGCTTGACAGACCCTCTAGCCAAAAACATTCAGTACTTC. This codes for CASSLTDPLAKNIQYF.

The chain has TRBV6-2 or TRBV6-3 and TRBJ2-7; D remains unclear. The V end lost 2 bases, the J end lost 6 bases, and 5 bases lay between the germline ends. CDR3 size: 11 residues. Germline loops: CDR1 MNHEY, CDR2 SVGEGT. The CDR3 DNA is TGTGCCAGCAGTTACGCATCCGAGCAGTACTTC. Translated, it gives CASSYASEQYF.

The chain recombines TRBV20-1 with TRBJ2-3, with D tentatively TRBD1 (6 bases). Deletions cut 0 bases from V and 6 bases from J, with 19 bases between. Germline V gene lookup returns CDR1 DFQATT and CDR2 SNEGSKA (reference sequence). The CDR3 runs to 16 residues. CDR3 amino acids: CSARDRQAGQWDTQYF. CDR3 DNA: TGCAGTGCTAGAGATCGACAGGCTGGGCAATGGGATACGCAGTATTTT.

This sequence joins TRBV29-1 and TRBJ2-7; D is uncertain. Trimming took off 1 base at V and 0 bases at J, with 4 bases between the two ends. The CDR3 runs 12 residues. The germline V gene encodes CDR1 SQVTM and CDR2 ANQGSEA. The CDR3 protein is CSVEAPSYEQYF. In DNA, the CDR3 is TGCAGCGTTGAAGCTCCCTCCTACGAGCAGTACTTC.

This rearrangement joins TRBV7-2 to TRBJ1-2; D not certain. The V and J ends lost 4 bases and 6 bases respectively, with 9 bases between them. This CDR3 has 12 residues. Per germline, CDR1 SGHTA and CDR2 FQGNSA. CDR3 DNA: TGTGCCAGCAGCTCGTTATCGGATGGCTACACCTTC. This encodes CASSSLSDGYTF.

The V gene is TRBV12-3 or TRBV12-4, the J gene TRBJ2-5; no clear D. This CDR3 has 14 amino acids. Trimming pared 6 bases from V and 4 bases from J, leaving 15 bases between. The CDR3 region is CASSYENPGETQYF. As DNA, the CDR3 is TGTGCCAGCAGCTATGAAAACCCAGGAGAGACCCAGTACTTC.

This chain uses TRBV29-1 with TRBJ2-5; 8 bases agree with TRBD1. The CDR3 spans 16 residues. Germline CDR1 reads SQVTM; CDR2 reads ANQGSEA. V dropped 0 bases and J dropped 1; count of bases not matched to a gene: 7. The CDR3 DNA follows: TGCAGCGTTGAAGATCAGCTAGACAGGGGCCAAGAGACCCAGTACTTC. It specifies CSVEDQLDRGQETQYF.

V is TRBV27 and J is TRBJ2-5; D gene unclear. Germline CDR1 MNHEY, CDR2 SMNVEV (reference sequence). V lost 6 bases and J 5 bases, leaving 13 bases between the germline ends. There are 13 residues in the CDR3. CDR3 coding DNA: TGTGCCAGCAGCACCGGGTTTCGGGAGACCCAGTACTTC. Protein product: CASSTGFRETQYF.

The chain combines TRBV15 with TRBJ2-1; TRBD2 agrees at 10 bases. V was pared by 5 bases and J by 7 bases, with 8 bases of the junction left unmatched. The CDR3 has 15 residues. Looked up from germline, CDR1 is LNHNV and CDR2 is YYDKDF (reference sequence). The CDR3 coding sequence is TGTGCCACCAGCCCAATAGCGGGAGGAGGGAATGAGCAGTTCTTC. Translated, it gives CATSPIAGGGNEQFF.

The DNA of the CDR3 is TGTGCCACCAGTGATTTGAGGGGCGGGGAGCTGTTTTTT. Translation: CATSDLRGGELFF. The chain combines TRBV24-1 with TRBJ2-2, with D tentatively TRBD1 (5 bases). CDR3 length equals 13 residues. The V end was cut by 0 bases, the J end by 7 bases, with 5 bases between. Germline lookup yields CDR1 KGHDR and CDR2 SFDVKD.

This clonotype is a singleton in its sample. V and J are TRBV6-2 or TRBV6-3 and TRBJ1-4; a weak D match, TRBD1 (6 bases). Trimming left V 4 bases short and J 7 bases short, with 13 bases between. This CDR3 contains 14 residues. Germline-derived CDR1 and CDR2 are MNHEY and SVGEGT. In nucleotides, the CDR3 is TGTGCCAGCAGTTCCGGGACAACGGGTGAAAAACTGTTTTTT. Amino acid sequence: CASSSGTTGEKLFF.

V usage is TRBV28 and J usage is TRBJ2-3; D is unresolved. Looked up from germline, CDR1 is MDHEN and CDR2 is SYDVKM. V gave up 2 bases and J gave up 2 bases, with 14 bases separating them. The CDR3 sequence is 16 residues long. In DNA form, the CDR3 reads TGTGCCAGCAGTTTACATCCGGGCAGGTCCACAGATACGCAGTATTTT. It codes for CASSLHPGRSTDTQYF.